The rows below give T cell receptor beta chains drawn from one sample of a study of CD8 T cells in ankylosing spondylitis. TCRdb passed the 5' RACE reads through MiXCR, listing each CDR3 protein once. The data contain under 200,000 distinct CDR3 sequences, 11% of them singletons. The material sequenced was blood, either unsorted or a sorted T cell fraction (not recorded which). The receptor set was obtained from a male donor with ankylosing spondylitis or in good health (not recorded which). The CDR3 runs from the conserved cysteine through the conserved F or W. Fields, in order: V gene, CDR3 length, clone size, J gene, D gene, CDR3 protein, CDR3 DNA. A D gene is named only where the DNA matches it firmly. Only some rows state a clone size, as once, few, many or a class for expanded clones.

v_gene: TRBV6-1; len: 13; abundance: few; j_gene: TRBJ2-1; d_gene: NA; CDR3aa: CASSEGGEDEQFF; CDR3nt: TGTGCCAGCAGTGAAGGGGGTGAGGATGAGCAGTTCTTC
v_gene: TRBV27; len: 15; abundance: many; j_gene: TRBJ2-4; d_gene: TRBD1; CDR3aa: CASSLGAGGRNIQYF; CDR3nt: TGTGCCAGCAGTTTAGGGGCAGGGGGAAGAAACATTCAGTACTTC
v_gene: TRBV6-2/TRBV6-3; len: 14; abundance: few; j_gene: TRBJ1-2; d_gene: NA; CDR3aa: CASHRAPGSYGYTF; CDR3nt: TGTGCCAGCCACCGTGCGCCCGGGAGTTATGGCTACACCTTC
v_gene: TRBV29-1; len: 13; abundance: many; j_gene: TRBJ1-2; d_gene: NA; CDR3aa: CSVQLGWQDGYTF; CDR3nt: TGCAGCGTCCAACTAGGGTGGCAGGATGGCTACACCTTC
v_gene: TRBV29-1; len: 12; abundance: NA; j_gene: TRBJ2-3; d_gene: TRBD1; CDR3aa: CSVEQGADTQYF; CDR3nt: TGCAGCGTTGAACAGGGGGCAGATACGCAGTATTTT
v_gene: TRBV7-9; len: 12; abundance: NA; j_gene: TRBJ2-7; d_gene: NA; CDR3aa: CASSLSEVEQYF; CDR3nt: TGTGCCAGCAGCCTTTCGGAGGTCGAGCAGTACTTC
v_gene: TRBV29-1; len: 12; abundance: few; j_gene: TRBJ2-1; d_gene: NA; CDR3aa: CSVDPSRGEQFF; CDR3nt: TGCAGCGTTGACCCCTCCCGAGGTGAGCAGTTCTTC
v_gene: TRBV20-1; len: 15; abundance: few; j_gene: TRBJ1-2; d_gene: NA; CDR3aa: CSASLPGRGWDGYTF; CDR3nt: TGCAGTGCTAGTCTACCGGGACGGGGATGGGATGGCTACACCTTC
v_gene: TRBV20-1; len: 14; abundance: many; j_gene: TRBJ2-1; d_gene: NA; CDR3aa: CSATPSPSYNEQFF; CDR3nt: TGCAGTGCTACCCCAAGCCCCTCCTACAATGAGCAGTTCTTC
v_gene: TRBV27; len: 10; abundance: many; j_gene: TRBJ2-7; d_gene: NA; CDR3aa: CAIRPSGTLF; CDR3nt: TGTGCCATCCGTCCTTCCGGGACTCTTTTC
v_gene: TRBV6-1; len: 13; abundance: NA; j_gene: TRBJ1-2; d_gene: NA; CDR3aa: CASRPTVLPGYTF; CDR3nt: TGTGCCAGCAGACCCACAGTGCTTCCTGGCTACACCTTC
v_gene: TRBV5-1; len: 15; abundance: NA; j_gene: TRBJ2-7; d_gene: NA; CDR3aa: CASSLIPQRKDEQYF; CDR3nt: TGCGCCAGCAGCTTGATTCCACAGAGGAAGGACGAGCAGTACTTC
v_gene: TRBV5-1; len: 16; abundance: few; j_gene: TRBJ2-6; d_gene: NA; CDR3aa: CASSPQVVFGANVLTF; CDR3nt: TGCGCCAGCAGCCCCCAGGTGGTGTTTGGGGCCAACGTCCTGACTTTC
v_gene: TRBV11-2; len: 12; abundance: many; j_gene: TRBJ1-1; d_gene: NA; CDR3aa: CASSLGTLEAFF; CDR3nt: TGTGCCAGCAGCCTCGGGACACTTGAAGCTTTCTTT
v_gene: TRBV12-3/TRBV12-4; len: 16; abundance: many; j_gene: TRBJ2-2; d_gene: TRBD2; CDR3aa: CASSGASGANTGELFF; CDR3nt: TGTGCCAGCAGTGGGGCTAGCGGGGCGAACACCGGGGAGCTGTTTTTT
v_gene: TRBV18; len: 14; abundance: many; j_gene: TRBJ2-5; d_gene: NA; CDR3aa: CASSPAGLQETQYF; CDR3nt: TGTGCCAGCTCACCAGCCGGGCTTCAAGAGACCCAGTACTTC
v_gene: TRBV5-1; len: 16; abundance: many; j_gene: TRBJ2-2; d_gene: NA; CDR3aa: CASSLSASLNTGELFF; CDR3nt: TGCGCCAGCAGCTTGTCGGCTTCCCTGAACACCGGGGAGCTGTTTTTT
v_gene: TRBV6-4; len: 17; abundance: many; j_gene: TRBJ2-2; d_gene: TRBD2; CDR3aa: CASRRLAGETNTGELFF; CDR3nt: TGTGCCAGCCGGAGACTAGCGGGGGAGACGAACACCGGGGAGCTGTTTTTT
v_gene: TRBV7-2; len: 13; abundance: NA; j_gene: TRBJ2-1; d_gene: NA; CDR3aa: CASSGLNYNEQFF; CDR3nt: TGTGCCAGCAGCGGACTAAACTACAATGAGCAGTTCTTC
v_gene: TRBV12-3/TRBV12-4; len: 14; abundance: NA; j_gene: TRBJ2-4; d_gene: NA; CDR3aa: CASSSWGAKNIQYF; CDR3nt: TGTGCCAGCAGTTCATGGGGAGCCAAAAACATTCAGTACTTC
v_gene: TRBV6-5; len: 13; abundance: many; j_gene: TRBJ2-7; d_gene: NA; CDR3aa: CASSLTGDSEQYF; CDR3nt: TGTGCCAGCAGTTTAACAGGGGACTCCGAGCAGTACTTC
v_gene: TRBV20-1; len: 17; abundance: many; j_gene: TRBJ1-5; d_gene: NA; CDR3aa: CSAIPVRTAYSNQPQHF; CDR3nt: TGCAGTGCTATTCCCGTCAGGACAGCATATAGCAATCAGCCCCAGCATTTT
v_gene: TRBV4-2; len: 15; abundance: NA; j_gene: TRBJ2-5; d_gene: NA; CDR3aa: CASSQDLLGKETQYF; CDR3nt: TGTGCCAGCAGCCAAGATCTGCTTGGAAAAGAGACCCAGTACTTC
v_gene: TRBV7-2; len: 13; abundance: few; j_gene: TRBJ1-1; d_gene: NA; CDR3aa: CASSSVRKTEAFF; CDR3nt: TGTGCCAGCAGCTCAGTCCGGAAGACTGAAGCTTTCTTT
v_gene: TRBV5-6; len: 16; abundance: NA; j_gene: TRBJ1-1; d_gene: NA; CDR3aa: CANSLDWGFEVTEAFF; CDR3nt: TGTGCCAACAGCTTGGACTGGGGGTTTGAAGTCACTGAAGCTTTCTTT
v_gene: TRBV5-1; len: 15; abundance: many; j_gene: TRBJ2-1; d_gene: NA; CDR3aa: CASSLQGLEHNEQFF; CDR3nt: TGCGCCAGCAGCTTACAGGGTTTGGAGCACAATGAGCAGTTCTTC
v_gene: TRBV29-1; len: 15; abundance: many; j_gene: TRBJ2-4; d_gene: TRBD2; CDR3aa: CSVGLAGVGKNIQYF; CDR3nt: TGCAGCGTTGGGCTAGCGGGGGTGGGTAAAAACATTCAGTACTTC
v_gene: TRBV20-1; len: 14; abundance: NA; j_gene: TRBJ2-7; d_gene: TRBD1; CDR3aa: CSATPGTGSYEQYF; CDR3nt: TGCAGTGCTACCCCCGGGACAGGGTCCTACGAGCAGTACTTC
v_gene: TRBV19; len: 16; abundance: NA; j_gene: TRBJ2-4; d_gene: TRBD1; CDR3aa: CASTADRVGGRNIQYF; CDR3nt: TGTGCCAGTACCGCCGACAGGGTAGGTGGCCGAAACATTCAGTACTTC
v_gene: TRBV7-2; len: 13; abundance: NA; j_gene: TRBJ2-1; d_gene: NA; CDR3aa: CASSLDPPTEQFF; CDR3nt: TGTGCCAGCAGCTTAGATCCGCCAACGGAGCAGTTCTTC
v_gene: TRBV2; len: 12; abundance: many; j_gene: TRBJ1-4; d_gene: NA; CDR3aa: CASSDTRRGLFF; CDR3nt: TGTGCCAGCAGCGACACCCGACGGGGACTGTTTTTT
v_gene: TRBV5-1; len: 13; abundance: NA; j_gene: TRBJ2-1; d_gene: NA; CDR3aa: CASSLRLYNEQFF; CDR3nt: TGCGCCAGCAGCTTGCGGCTATACAATGAGCAGTTCTTC
v_gene: TRBV4-1; len: 17; abundance: many; j_gene: TRBJ1-1; d_gene: NA; CDR3aa: CASSHSNQGKVFSEAFF; CDR3nt: TGCGCCAGCAGCCATTCTAATCAGGGAAAAGTTTTCTCTGAAGCTTTCTTT
v_gene: TRBV19; len: 14; abundance: NA; j_gene: TRBJ2-7; d_gene: NA; CDR3aa: CASSIVTDSSEQYF; CDR3nt: TGTGCCAGTAGTATAGTGACGGACTCAAGTGAGCAGTACTTC
v_gene: TRBV5-1; len: 12; abundance: many; j_gene: TRBJ2-1; d_gene: NA; CDR3aa: CASSQTSNEQFF; CDR3nt: TGCGCCAGCAGCCAGACAAGCAATGAGCAGTTCTTC
v_gene: TRBV29-1; len: 11; abundance: many; j_gene: TRBJ1-2; d_gene: TRBD1; CDR3aa: CSVGDSYGYTF; CDR3nt: TGCAGCGTCGGGGACAGTTATGGCTACACCTTC
v_gene: TRBV20-1; len: 13; abundance: few; j_gene: TRBJ1-5; d_gene: NA; CDR3aa: CSASGGADQPQHF; CDR3nt: TGCAGTGCTAGTGGAGGGGCCGATCAGCCCCAGCATTTT
v_gene: TRBV7-8; len: 14; abundance: many; j_gene: TRBJ2-1; d_gene: TRBD1; CDR3aa: CASSRSTGVNEQFF; CDR3nt: TGTGCCAGCAGCCGGAGTACAGGGGTAAATGAGCAGTTCTTC
v_gene: TRBV10-3; len: 15; abundance: many; j_gene: TRBJ1-1; d_gene: NA; CDR3aa: CAARNRAETLPEAFF; CDR3nt: TGTGCCGCAAGGAACAGGGCTGAAACCCTCCCTGAAGCTTTCTTT
v_gene: TRBV28; len: 15; abundance: many; j_gene: TRBJ2-7; d_gene: TRBD2; CDR3aa: CASSATGTSAYEQYF; CDR3nt: TGTGCCAGCAGTGCCACCGGGACTAGTGCCTACGAGCAGTACTTC
v_gene: TRBV7-6; len: 14; abundance: few; j_gene: TRBJ2-2; d_gene: NA; CDR3aa: CASSLPTGSGELFF; CDR3nt: TGTGCCAGCAGCCTGCCCACAGGGTCCGGGGAGCTGTTTTTT
v_gene: TRBV9; len: 13; abundance: many; j_gene: TRBJ1-2; d_gene: NA; CDR3aa: CASSEPLQGGYTF; CDR3nt: TGTGCCAGCAGCGAACCCCTCCAGGGAGGCTACACCTTC
v_gene: TRBV20-1; len: 15; abundance: many; j_gene: TRBJ2-3; d_gene: NA; CDR3aa: CSARDRRGGTDTQYF; CDR3nt: TGCAGTGCTAGAGATAGGAGGGGCGGCACAGATACGCAGTATTTT
v_gene: TRBV7-6; len: 16; abundance: many; j_gene: TRBJ2-1; d_gene: TRBD2; CDR3aa: CASSQLAGVSYNEQFF; CDR3nt: TGTGCCAGCAGCCAACTAGCGGGGGTATCCTACAATGAGCAGTTCTTC
v_gene: TRBV6-1; len: 16; abundance: NA; j_gene: TRBJ1-1; d_gene: TRBD1; CDR3aa: CASSPRQGEGNTEAFF; CDR3nt: TGTGCCAGCAGTCCCAGACAGGGAGAAGGGAACACTGAAGCTTTCTTT
v_gene: TRBV20-1; len: 13; abundance: many; j_gene: TRBJ2-5; d_gene: NA; CDR3aa: CSARGDRTETQYF; CDR3nt: TGCAGTGCTAGAGGTGATAGAACAGAGACCCAGTACTTC
v_gene: TRBV12-3/TRBV12-4; len: 14; abundance: many; j_gene: TRBJ1-5; d_gene: TRBD1; CDR3aa: CASSLAGTDQPQHF; CDR3nt: TGTGCCAGCAGTTTGGCCGGGACAGATCAGCCCCAGCATTTT
v_gene: TRBV15; len: 13; abundance: many; j_gene: TRBJ1-1; d_gene: NA; CDR3aa: CATSRVGNTEAFF; CDR3nt: TGTGCCACCAGCAGAGTAGGGAACACTGAAGCTTTCTTT
v_gene: TRBV6-1; len: 12; abundance: many; j_gene: TRBJ2-1; d_gene: NA; CDR3aa: CASIPSVGEQFF; CDR3nt: TGTGCCAGCATCCCTAGCGTCGGTGAGCAGTTCTTC
v_gene: TRBV3-1; len: 14; abundance: many; j_gene: TRBJ2-1; d_gene: NA; CDR3aa: CASSQVGPYDEQFF; CDR3nt: TGTGCCAGCAGCCAAGTAGGGCCCTACGATGAGCAGTTCTTC
v_gene: TRBV20-1; len: 12; abundance: many; j_gene: TRBJ2-5; d_gene: NA; CDR3aa: CSTRDFGETQYF; CDR3nt: TGCAGTACCCGGGACTTTGGAGAGACCCAGTACTTC
v_gene: TRBV24-1; len: 15; abundance: many; j_gene: TRBJ2-4; d_gene: NA; CDR3aa: CATSDPRRGRNIQYF; CDR3nt: TGTGCCACCAGTGACCCCCGGCGGGGCAGGAACATTCAGTACTTC